The clone carrying this T cell receptor beta chain was seen ten or more times. Its antigen is currently unknown. On each TCR cDNA molecule, a unique molecular identifier was present. MiXCR was run by TCRdb on the 5' RACE reads, yielding one entry per CDR3 protein. The profile covers around 95,000 distinct CDR3 sequences, with around 4.8% appearing a single time and roughly 20% taken by the ten largest. The data stem from a study of spatial heterogeneity in lung cancer. Background on the study: Alpha-chain sequences were detected in numbers that were consistently lower than beta-chain sequences. Whole-study findings and limits: Expanded intratumoral alpha and beta TCR counts tracked tumor mutation counts.

Trimming took 5 bases from V and 9 from J, leaving 13 bases between them. CDR1 and CDR2 from the germline V gene are SGHVS and FQNEAQ. The CDR3 is made up of 13 amino acids. Documented time point: sample taken at primary tumor resection. Whole RNA obtained from tumor, nontumor lung or frozen PBMC underwent sequencing without sorting. The sequenced sample was lung tumor tissue, obtained at surgery. This sequence joins TRBV7-8 and TRBJ2-2; D call uncertain. The TCR sequence derives from a male donor with early-stage non-small cell lung cancer. CDR3 coding DNA: TGTGCCAGCAGCACAAGGCTGTTCTGGGAGCTGTTTTTT. Its translation is CASSTRLFWELFF.